This T cell receptor beta chain was captured in a study of response to subunit inactivated influenza vaccine. Study-wide findings and caveats: Authors suggested each seasonal influenza vaccination recruits few new T cells.

V lost 6 bases and J lost 3; bases outside the gene matches: 4. This CDR3 comprises 14 residues. The V gene's germline CDR1 is MNHEY and CDR2 SVGEGT. In its sample, this clonotype was seen a few times. Its antigen is not identified. TCRdb recomputed calls from the RT-PCR reads with MiXCR, one row per CDR3 protein. The sample shows hundreds of thousands of distinct CDR3 sequences, around 15% of them seen only once. The chain combines TRBV6-2 or TRBV6-3 with TRBJ2-3; the match to TRBD1 covers 9 bases. The source was PBMCs from blood, collected roughly 15 days before vaccination. The sequence came from a man aged 50-60 years who received an inactivated influenza vaccine. The CDR3 DNA reads as TGTGCCAGCAGCCGGGACAGGGAGACAGATACGCAGTATTTT. This codes for CASSRDRETDTQYF.